Listed below are T cell receptor beta chains from one sample, sequenced in a study of blood T cell repertoires in COVID-19. TCRdb's copy holds only in-frame clones and misses some; the assay was immunoSEQ multiplex PCR. Among roughly 130,000 clones listed, about four fifths were seen once. The sample comprised PBMCs or T cells enriched from blood (not recorded which). These receptors all stem from a middle-aged man with acute COVID-19. Each CDR3 is given with its conserved first and last residue. The order of the fields is V gene, J gene, clone size, D gene, CDR3 protein, CDR3 DNA. A D gene is named only where the DNA matches it firmly. Clone sizes are given selectively: once, few, many, or a class where the clone is expanded.

TRBV13	TRBJ1-6	NA	TRBD1	CASSLGSGGGNSPLHF	TGTGCCAGCAGCTTAGGGTCAGGGGGAGGTAATTCACCCCTCCACTTT
TRBV19	TRBJ2-7	few	TRBD1	CASSFETGTGDEQYF	TGTGCCAGTAGCTTTGAGACCGGGACAGGGGACGAGCAGTACTTC
TRBV24-1	TRBJ2-2	NA	TRBD1	CATSVDRPYTGELFF	TGTGCCACCAGTGTGGACAGGCCGTACACCGGGGAGCTGTTTTTT
TRBV9	TRBJ2-7	NA	NA	CASSPSGTTYEQYF	TGTGCCAGCAGCCCCTCCGGGACAACATACGAGCAGTACTTC
TRBV30	TRBJ1-2	NA	TRBD1	CAWSPRTGRGYTF	TGTGCCTGGAGTCCCCGGACAGGGAGAGGCTACACCTTC
TRBV13	TRBJ1-1	NA	NA	CASSLRGAQAFF	TGTGCCAGCAGCTTACGGGGGGCCCAAGCTTTCTTT
TRBV7-2	TRBJ2-2	NA	NA	CASSLVAGGELFF	TGTGCCAGCAGCTTAGTTGCGGGCGGGGAGCTGTTTTTT
TRBV19	TRBJ1-2	NA	NA	CASKGFTETSNYGYTF	TGTGCCAGTAAAGGCTTTACAGAAACATCTAACTATGGCTACACCTTC
TRBV5-1	TRBJ2-7	few	NA	CASSLGEEQYF	TGCGCCAGCAGCCTGGGGGAGGAGCAGTACTTC
TRBV12-3/TRBV12-4	TRBJ2-3	NA	NA	CASSRGDTQYF	TGTGCCAGCAGCCGAGGTGATACGCAGTATTTT
TRBV6-5	TRBJ2-1	NA	TRBD2	CASSWGLAGLNEQFF	TGTGCCAGCAGTTGGGGACTAGCGGGGTTAAATGAGCAGTTCTTC
TRBV27	TRBJ2-1	once	NA	CASSFRGEDEQFF	TGTGCCAGCAGTTTCAGGGGGGAGGATGAGCAGTTCTTC
TRBV7-2	TRBJ1-5	NA	NA	CASSLGGVGANQPQHF	TGTGCCAGCAGCTTAGGAGGGGTGGGGGCTAATCAGCCCCAGCATTTT
TRBV28	TRBJ1-3	NA	TRBD1	CASRGTGFGNTIYF	TGTGCCAGCAGGGGGACAGGGTTTGGAAACACCATATATTTT
TRBV7-6	TRBJ1-6	NA	NA	CASSLGGEDNSPLHF	TGTGCCAGCAGCTTAGGAGGGGAGGACAATTCACCCCTCCACTTT
TRBV30	TRBJ2-2	NA	TRBD2	CAWTGGGPTGELFF	TGTGCCTGGACGGGGGGAGGGCCTACCGGGGAGCTGTTTTTT
TRBV2	TRBJ2-1	NA	TRBD2	CASKEREAGEQFF	TGTGCCAGCAAAGAACGGGAGGCCGGGGAGCAGTTCTTC
TRBV11-2	TRBJ1-1	NA	TRBD1	CASSLDTNRGDDTEAFF	TGTGCCAGCAGCTTAGATACCAACAGGGGAGATGACACTGAAGCTTTCTTT
TRBV28	TRBJ2-7	NA	TRBD1	CATLRQGAGEQYF	TGTGCCACCCTGAGACAGGGGGCGGGTGAGCAGTACTTC
TRBV7-2	TRBJ2-7	NA	TRBD1	CASSQDREISYEQYF	TGTGCCAGCAGCCAGGACAGGGAAATCTCCTACGAGCAGTACTTC
TRBV10-3	TRBJ1-2	few	NA	CAISGGVASNYGYTF	TGTGCCATCAGTGGGGGGGTAGCGTCTAACTATGGCTACACCTTC
TRBV27	TRBJ1-2	once	TRBD1	CASSPNRQGGYTF	TGTGCCAGCAGTCCCAATCGACAGGGTGGCTACACCTTC
TRBV5-1	TRBJ2-2	NA	TRBD2	CASSREAGTGELFF	TGCGCCAGCTCGCGGGAGGCCGGGACCGGGGAGCTGTTTTTT
TRBV5-4	TRBJ1-4	NA	NA	CASSLVFGATNEKLFF	TGTGCCAGCAGCTTGGTGTTCGGGGCAACTAATGAAAAACTGTTTTTT
TRBV27	TRBJ1-1	NA	NA	CASSLSRDGTEAFF	TGTGCCAGCAGTTTATCCAGGGATGGCACTGAAGCTTTCTTT
TRBV9	TRBJ1-1	NA	TRBD1	CASSAGTGRVNTEAFF	TGTGCCAGCAGCGCGGGGACAGGGAGGGTGAACACTGAAGCTTTCTTT
TRBV14	TRBJ2-1	NA	NA	CASSRWSVAYNEQFF	TGTGCCAGCAGCCGATGGTCAGTGGCCTACAATGAGCAGTTCTTC
TRBV19	TRBJ1-1	NA	TRBD1	CASSTDDRENTEAFF	TGTGCCAGTAGTACGGACGACAGGGAGAACACTGAAGCTTTCTTT
TRBV7-8	TRBJ2-3	NA	TRBD2	CASSVGLAGAPSSTDTQYF	TGTGCCAGCAGCGTGGGACTAGCGGGGGCCCCATCCTCCACAGATACGCAGTATTTT
TRBV7-2	TRBJ2-1	NA	NA	CASSLEASPRNEQFF	TGTGCCAGCAGCTTAGAGGCTAGCCCCCGGAATGAGCAGTTCTTC
TRBV4-2	TRBJ1-2	NA	TRBD1	CASSPDRAGYTF	TGTGCCAGCAGCCCGGACAGGGCCGGCTATACCTTC
TRBV11-2	TRBJ2-3	NA	NA	CASSLAADTQYF	TGTGCCAGCAGCTTAGCTGCGGATACGCAGTATTTT
TRBV30	TRBJ2-3	NA	TRBD2	CAWSTRTSGDTQYF	TGTGCCTGGAGTACACGGACTAGCGGAGATACGCAGTATTTT
TRBV29-1	TRBJ2-1	NA	TRBD1	CSVERGTGGYNEQFF	TGCAGCGTTGAAAGAGGGACAGGAGGCTACAATGAGCAGTTCTTC
TRBV2	TRBJ1-1	NA	TRBD1	CAGKTGYGTEAFF	TGTGCCGGAAAGACAGGGTACGGCACTGAAGCTTTCTTT
TRBV4-1	TRBJ1-1	NA	TRBD1	CASSQASGQEVSTEAFF	TGCGCCAGCAGTCAAGCCTCGGGACAGGAAGTATCCACTGAAGCTTTCTTT
TRBV10-1	TRBJ2-2	NA	TRBD1	CASSTDRVVTGELFF	TGCGCCAGCAGTACGGACAGGGTGGTAACCGGGGAGCTGTTTTTT
TRBV29-1	TRBJ2-2	NA	NA	CSVGGQAGELFF	TGCAGCGTTGGGGGGCAGGCCGGGGAGCTGTTTTTT
TRBV10-1	TRBJ1-5	few	NA	CASSGNREGQPQHF	TGCGCCAGCAGTGGGAACAGGGAAGGGCAGCCCCAGCATTTT
TRBV19	TRBJ2-3	NA	NA	CASSIEVNLDTQYF	TGTGCCAGTAGTATTGAGGTTAATCTAGATACGCAGTATTTT